The entry that follows covers one TCR beta chain sequence. Using immunoSEQ multiplex PCR, the repertoire was profiled, and TCRdb retains in-frame clones only, with some absent. The data show 150,000 or so clones, with more than 75% seen just once and approximately 1.2% held by the top ten. The CDR3 loop spans 14 amino acids. V shed 5 bases and J shed 3 bases, with 14 bases lying between them. Germline V gene data show CDR1 as SGHTA and CDR2 as FQGTGA. These data belong to a study of blood T cell repertoires in COVID-19. Input material: PBMCs or T cells enriched from blood (not recorded which). The sequence derives from a woman in her twenties or thirties with acute COVID-19. V and J are TRBV7-3 and TRBJ2-7; a weak D match, TRBD2 (6 bases). CDR3 DNA sequence: TGTGCCAGCAGCCCGACGCAGGAGGGCTACGAGCAGTACTTC. Protein sequence: CASSPTQEGYEQYF.